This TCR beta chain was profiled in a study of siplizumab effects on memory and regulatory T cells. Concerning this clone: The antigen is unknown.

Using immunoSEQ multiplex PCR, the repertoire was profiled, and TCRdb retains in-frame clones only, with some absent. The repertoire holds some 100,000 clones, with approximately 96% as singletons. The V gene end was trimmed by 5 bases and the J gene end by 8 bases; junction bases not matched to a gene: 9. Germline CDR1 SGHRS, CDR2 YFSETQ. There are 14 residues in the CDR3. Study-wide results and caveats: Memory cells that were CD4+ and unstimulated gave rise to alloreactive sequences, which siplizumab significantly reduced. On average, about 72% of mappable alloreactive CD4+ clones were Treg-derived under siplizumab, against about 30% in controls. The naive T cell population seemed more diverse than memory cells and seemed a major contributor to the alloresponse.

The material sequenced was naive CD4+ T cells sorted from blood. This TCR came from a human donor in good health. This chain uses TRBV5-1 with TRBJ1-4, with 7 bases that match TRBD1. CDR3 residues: CASRPQGRGEKLFF. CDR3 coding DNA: TGCGCCAGCAGACCTCAGGGCAGGGGGGAAAAACTGTTTTTT.